This TCR beta chain was found in a study of blood T cell repertoires in COVID-19. Study context: Specimens from acute and convalescent COVID-19 originated in the United States, Italy and Spain. T cells, B-cell-depleted T cells, or PBMCs supplied cDNA or gDNA.

V was clipped by 2 bases and J by 4 bases, with 8 bases between them. Looked up from germline, CDR1 is SGHTA and CDR2 is FQGTGA. The CDR3 has 14 residues. Per the authors' pipeline: Amplification of reference gene primers was used by the study to estimate nucleated cell counts. Profiling relied on immunoSEQ multiplex PCR, and the TCRdb table lists in-frame clones only, not all of them. V and J calls and clone size follow that table, whereas D and trimming were derived from the DNA. The sample shows fewer than 200,000 clones, about 86% of them seen only once. Sequenced sample: peripheral blood. The chain has TRBV7-3 and TRBJ2-2, with a tentative D call TRBD1 (5 bases). The receptor was isolated from a man between 45 and 60 years old with active or convalescent COVID-19. The CDR3 nucleotides read TGTGCCAGCAGCTTAGTCAGGGCCACCGGGGAGCTGTTTTTT. Protein: CASSLVRATGELFF.